The 31 T cell receptor beta chains below were found in one sample sequenced in a study of T cells in women clearing cervical HPV infection. Sequencing was performed with immunoSEQ multiplex PCR; in TCRdb, only in-frame clones are kept and a portion is missing. This listing includes about 22,000 clones. Sequenced: blood buffy coat. The receptor source for this set is a woman between 18 and 70 years old with a cervical HPV16 infection that either progressed to CIN3+ or cleared (not recorded which).

In regard to this clone: Read data end 3 residues before the CDR3 end; the end is taken from the germline J gene. The chain carries TRBV20-1 and TRBJ2-5; 8 bases are shared with TRBD1. Looked up from germline, CDR1 is DFQATT and CDR2 is SNEGSKA (reference sequence). After removal of 6 bases from V and 5 bases from J, the junction contained 8 bases not matched to a gene. This CDR3 has 13 residues. The CDR3 bases that were read are TGCAGTGCGGCGACAGGGGAAAGGGAGACC. It translates to CSAATGERET. The complete CDR3 sequence is CSAATGERETQYF.

Concerning this clone: The sequence runs out 3 residues before the end of the CDR3; the remainder is reconstructed from the germline J gene. The V and J genes are TRBV12-3 or TRBV12-4 and TRBJ2-7, with 10 bases lining up with TRBD2. With 0 bases clipped from V and 4 bases from J, the junction kept 6 bases outside the gene matches. The CDR3 consists of 16 residues. Partial CDR3 DNA: TGTGCCAGCAGTTTAGCTTCTAGCGGGAGACCATACGAG. Translated: CASSLASSGRPYE. The complete CDR3 sequence is CASSLASSGRPYEQYF.

Worth noting for this clone: Read coverage stops 3 residues before the CDR3 terminus; the germline J gene supplies the remainder. V is TRBV6-2 or TRBV6-3 and J is TRBJ1-2, with a possible D match to TRBD1 (6 bases). The CDR3 is made up of 14 amino acids. Trimming shortened V by 7 bases and J by 2 bases, and 14 bases separated the two germline ends. The germline CDR1 and CDR2 sequences are MNHEY and SVGEGT. The CDR3 bases that were read are TGTGCCAGCACAGGACAGCTAAAGAACTATGGC. It encodes CASTGQLKNYG. The CDR3 in full is CASTGQLKNYGYTF.

This clone is deemed medium-sized by its frequency. The CDR3 end lies 3 residues beyond the end of the read and is filled in from the germline J gene. This chain uses TRBV18 with TRBJ1-2; TRBD1 aligns across 8 bases. CDR1 KGHSH and CDR2 LQKENI come from the germline V gene. The CDR3 spans 16 residues. The ends lost 3 bases at V and 2 bases at J; junction bases unmatched: 8. The sequenced part of the CDR3 DNA is TGTGCCAGCTCACCCCTAGCCGGACAGGGCAACTATGGC. Protein product: CASSPLAGQGNYG. The whole CDR3 protein reads CASSPLAGQGNYGYTF.

Note on this clone: The read stops 3 residues short of the end of the CDR3; the missing end is completed from the germline J gene. The chain couples TRBV6-1 to TRBJ1-1; D might be TRBD1 (6 bases). The germline V gene has CDR1 MNHNS and CDR2 SASEGT. The CDR3 spans 13 residues. Trimming left V 1 base short and J 4 bases short, with 7 bases between. The CDR3 spells CASSEDRATEAFF. The CDR3 bases that were read are TGTGCCAGCAGTGAAGACAGGGCCACTGAA.

With regard to this clone: Read sequence stops 3 residues before the CDR3 end, and the germline J gene provides the missing end. This chain joins TRBV10-1 and TRBJ2-1; a possible D gene is TRBD2 (5 bases). CDR3 length equals 13 residues. Germline V CDR1 and CDR2: WNHNN, SYGVQD (reference sequence). V dropped 0 bases and J dropped 9 bases, with 9 bases sitting between them. CDR3 DNA (partial): TGCGCCAGCAGTGAGTCGGCGGGTATTGAG. Translation gives CASSESAGIE. The whole CDR3 protein reads CASSESAGIEQFF.

A remark on this clone: The observed sequence ends 3 residues before the CDR3 terminus, with the missing tail filled in from the germline J gene. The gene calls are TRBV19 and TRBJ1-2, with D maybe TRBD1 (5 bases). Germline V lookup: CDR1 LNHDA, CDR2 SQIVND (reference sequence). The V gene lost 9 bases and the J gene lost 0 bases, with 26 bases spanning the gap. The CDR3 extends over 18 amino acids. CDR3 protein: CARWGSYHWAQSNYGYTF. The CDR3 bases that were read are TGTGCCAGATGGGGCTCTTATCATTGGGCGCAGTCTAACTATGGC.

With regard to this clone: The sequenced fragment ends 3 residues before the CDR3 boundary, so the rest is inferred from the germline J gene. The gene calls are TRBV5-6 and TRBJ1-4; no clear D. The CDR3 runs to 14 residues. Trimming pared 5 bases from V and 8 bases from J, leaving 16 bases between. The V gene's germline CDR1 is SGHDT and CDR2 YYEEEE. The CDR3 protein is CASSSVAVREKLFF. Incomplete CDR3 DNA: TGTGCCAGCAGTTCCGTCGCCGTACGGGAAAAA.

Points on this clone: Read coverage stops 3 residues before the CDR3 terminus; the germline J gene supplies the remainder. V is TRBV19 and J is TRBJ1-2; D gene uncertain. Germline V CDR1 and CDR2: LNHDA, SQIVND (reference sequence). V was trimmed by 6 bases and J by 5 bases, leaving 10 bases between them. The CDR3 sequence is 12 residues long. Incomplete CDR3 DNA: TGTGCCAGTAGACCCCCGGGGTATGGC. Protein: CASRPPGYG. The complete CDR3 sequence is CASRPPGYGYTF.

Concerning this clone itself: The read terminates 3 residues ahead of where the CDR3 ends, so the germline J gene completes it. The V gene is TRBV5-1, the J gene TRBJ2-1; D is possibly TRBD2 (6 bases). Germline loops: CDR1 SGHRS, CDR2 YFSETQ. Deletions cut 5 bases from V and 9 bases from J, with 18 bases between. This CDR3 comprises 14 residues. The covered CDR3 bases are TGCGCCAGCAGTCCTGGGACTCCAATAATTGAG. Translating gives CASSPGTPIIE. The CDR3 in its entirety is CASSPGTPIIEQFF. Full variable domain (remainder filled in from reference TRBV5-1 and TRBJ2-1): KAGVTQTPRYLIKTRGQQVTLSCSPISGHRSVSWYQQTPGQGLQFLFEYFSETQRNKGNFPGRFSGRQFSNSRSEMNVSTLELGDSALYLCASSPGTPIIEQFFGPGTRLTVL.

Note on this clone: The CDR3 end falls 3 residues outside the read, so it is completed with the germline J gene. The genes are TRBV7-2 and TRBJ1-2, with 9 bases lining up with TRBD1. Germline values: CDR1 SGHTA, CDR2 FQGNSA. CDR3 length: 15 amino acids. CDR3 DNA (partial): TGTGCCAGCAGCCCCTTGACAGGGGGATTCGGAGGC. It is translated as CASSPLTGGFGG. In full, the CDR3 reads CASSPLTGGFGGYTF.

About this clone itself: Sequencing ends 3 residues short of the CDR3 end; the germline J gene provides the rest. The chain joins TRBV7-6 to TRBJ2-1; 10 bases are a match to TRBD1. The CDR3 has 17 amino acids. V shed 4 bases, J shed 3 bases, and the junction held 9 bases outside the gene matches. Germline V gene data show CDR1 as SGHVS and CDR2 as FNYEAQ. The sequenced CDR3 bases are TGTGCCAGCAGCTCTCTCCAGGGACAGGGGTACTACAATGAG. Amino acids: CASSSLQGQGYYNE. The entire CDR3 protein reads CASSSLQGQGYYNEQFF.

For this clone: The read ends 3 residues early relative to the CDR3; the germline J gene fills the gap. V usage is TRBV24-1 and J usage is TRBJ2-7, with D possibly being TRBD1 (6 bases). The CDR3 extends over 14 amino acids. Trimming left V 4 bases short and J 4 bases short, with 13 bases between. Germline assignment: CDR1 KGHDR and CDR2 SFDVKD. This chain's CDR3 is CATSDTRTDYEQYF. The CDR3 DNA, read in part, is TGTGCCACCAGTGACACACGGACAGATTACGAG.

Notes on this clone: Its ends do not fully match the called genes, so a read error is possible. The read gets to within 3 residues of the CDR3 end, and the germline J gene fills in the rest. The chain links TRBV5-1 to TRBJ1-4; D not resolved. CDR1 is SGHRS and CDR2 is YFSETQ in the germline V gene. This CDR3 contains 14 residues. CDR3 region: CTSSLERANEKLFF. The CDR3 DNA, read in part, is TGCACCAGCAGCCTTGAGCGGGCTAATGAAAAA. Complete variable domain (other parts from reference TRBV5-1 and TRBJ1-4): KAGVTQTPRYLIKTRGQQVTLSCSPISGHRSVSWYQQTPGQGLQFLFEYFSETQRNKGNFPGRFSGRQFSNSRSEMNVSTLELGDSALYLCTSSLERANEKLFFGSGTQLSVL.

Concerning this clone itself: Read data end 3 residues before the CDR3 end; the end is taken from the germline J gene. V usage is TRBV5-1 and J usage is TRBJ2-1, with 7 nucleotides matching TRBD1. The V gene's germline CDR1 is SGHRS and CDR2 YFSETQ. The CDR3 has 17 residues. V shed 4 bases, J shed 0 bases, and the junction held 10 bases outside the gene matches. The CDR3 here is CASSPHRAGGSYNEQFF. The CDR3 DNA, read in part, is TGCGCCAGCAGCCCCCATAGGGCAGGGGGCTCCTACAATGAG. Filled out from reference TRBV5-1 and TRBJ2-1, the complete variable domain reads KAGVTQTPRYLIKTRGQQVTLSCSPISGHRSVSWYQQTPGQGLQFLFEYFSETQRNKGNFPGRFSGRQFSNSRSEMNVSTLELGDSALYLCASSPHRAGGSYNEQFFGPGTRLTVL.

In regard to this clone: The CDR3 end is not reached by the read, which stops 3 residues before it; the germline J gene fills it in. This chain links TRBV7-2 with TRBJ2-7, with 9 bases matching TRBD1. J lost 4 bases, V lost 5 bases, and 9 bases had no gene match. This CDR3 contains 15 residues. Germline V CDR1 and CDR2: SGHTA, FQGNSA. CDR3: CASSRRQGEGYEQYF. CDR3 bases read: TGTGCCAGCAGCCGAAGACAGGGGGAGGGTTACGAG.

Comment on this clone: The read stops 3 residues short of the end of the CDR3; the missing end is completed from the germline J gene. This chain links TRBV18 with TRBJ2-7, with 10 bases aligning to TRBD2. Germline CDR1 and CDR2: KGHSH and LQKENI. With 3 bases clipped from V and 1 base from J, the junction kept 6 bases outside the gene matches. The CDR3 consists of 16 residues. The CDR3 bases that were read are TGTGCCAGCTCACCTCCGAATAGCGGGAGGTCCTACGAG. Amino acid sequence: CASSPPNSGRSYE. The whole CDR3 protein is CASSPPNSGRSYEQYF.

A word on this clone: Coverage ceases 3 residues before the CDR3 finishes, and the germline J gene fills in the end. V usage is TRBV30 and J usage is TRBJ2-3; tentative D call: TRBD1 (6 bases). CDR1 is GTSNPN and CDR2 is SVGIG in the germline V gene (reference sequence). The CDR3 consists of 13 residues. Trimming removed 2 bases at V and 8 bases at J, with 14 bases between. This CDR3 is CAWSPGASFTQYF. The part of the CDR3 DNA that was read is TGTGCCTGGAGTCCAGGGGCCTCGTTTACG.

Remarks on this clone: The CDR3 end falls 3 residues outside the read, so it is completed with the germline J gene. This chain connects TRBV14 to TRBJ2-7, with 9 bases matching TRBD1. The CDR3 length is 13 residues. The J segment lost 6 bases and the V segment lost 4 bases, leaving 4 bases of the junction unmatched. Per the germline V gene, CDR1 is SGHDN and CDR2 is FVKESK. The CDR3 spells CASSRTGDFEQYF. The part of the CDR3 DNA that was read is TGTGCCAGCAGCCGGACAGGGGACTTCGAG.

About this clone itself: The CDR3 end falls 3 residues outside the read, so it is completed with the germline J gene. The chain recombines TRBV20-1 with TRBJ2-3, with unresolved D. Germline V lookup: CDR1 DFQATT, CDR2 SNEGSKA (reference sequence). V lost 0 bases to trimming and J lost 0 bases, with 10 bases between them. The CDR3 totals 15 residues. CDR3 region: CSARDDPRSTDTQYF. The covered CDR3 bases are TGCAGTGCTAGAGATGATCCAAGGAGCACAGATACG.

Turning to this clone: The read terminates 3 residues before the CDR3 end, so the remaining end is supplied by the germline J gene. The J gene is TRBJ1-1, the V gene TRBV19; 10 bases fit TRBD1. The CDR3 is 12 amino acids. V lost 8 bases to trimming and J lost 7 bases; unmatched junction nucleotides: 4. Germline CDR1 and CDR2: LNHDA and SQIVND (reference sequence). CDR3 sequence: CASGTGVGEAFF. The part of the CDR3 DNA that was read is TGTGCCAGTGGGACAGGGGTGGGTGAA.

To note about this clone: The read ends 3 residues before the CDR3 terminus; that terminus is restored from the germline J gene. The rearrangement uses TRBV10-1 and TRBJ2-3; 8 bases map to TRBD1. J lost 3 bases, V lost 0 bases, and 2 bases had no gene match. The CDR3 runs 15 residues. CDR1 and CDR2 from the germline V gene are WNHNN and SYGVQD (reference sequence). The sequenced CDR3 bases are TGCGCCAGCAGTGAGTCGGGGACAGGAACAGATACG. Protein: CASSESGTGTDT. The whole CDR3 protein reads CASSESGTGTDTQYF.

On this clone: The read is 3 residues too short to cover the CDR3 end, so that end is filled in from the germline J gene. This chain links TRBV29-1 with TRBJ1-3, with D hard to call. CDR1 SQVTM and CDR2 ANQGSEA come from the germline V gene. The CDR3 is 14 residues long. V shed 1 base and J shed 3 bases, with 10 bases lying between them. CDR3 loop: CSVEAGVVGNTIYF. CDR3 DNA, as far as it was read: TGCAGCGTTGAAGCCGGGGTTGTTGGAAACACC.

Concerning this clone itself: The read falls 3 residues short of the CDR3 end, and the missing part is taken from the germline J gene. The chain uses TRBV29-1 and TRBJ2-7; 9 nucleotides agree with TRBD1. CDR1 and CDR2 (germline): SQVTM, ANQGSEA. J was trimmed by 6 bases and V by 3 bases; bases with no gene match: 12. The CDR3 consists of 15 residues. Incomplete CDR3 DNA: TGCAGCGTTGAGGACGGGACAGGGATTATGAGCGAG. It codes for CSVEDGTGIMSE. The entire CDR3 is CSVEDGTGIMSEQYF.

Concerning this clone: The CDR3 end falls 3 residues outside the read, so it is completed with the germline J gene. This chain links TRBV19 with TRBJ1-2, with TRBD1 identical over 9 bases. Trimming at V came to 4 bases and at J to 4 bases, leaving 10 bases not matched to a gene. CDR1 and CDR2 from the germline V gene are LNHDA and SQIVND (reference sequence). The CDR3 sequence is 16 residues long. The CDR3 DNA, read in part, is TGTGCCAGTAGTAGCCGAAACAGGGGGCAACCCTATGGC. Encoded protein: CASSSRNRGQPYG. The complete CDR3 reads CASSSRNRGQPYGYTF.

Concerning this clone: Sequencing ends 3 residues short of the CDR3 end; the germline J gene provides the rest. The chain joins TRBV7-2 to TRBJ1-1, with unresolved D. CDR1 is SGHTA and CDR2 is FQGNSA in the germline V gene. The CDR3 is 13 amino acids. This CDR3 reads CASSLVEDSGAFF. The CDR3 bases that were read are TGTGCCAGCAGCTTAGTGGAAGATAGCGGG.

As to this clone: Read data end 3 residues before the CDR3 end; the end is taken from the germline J gene. This chain uses TRBV29-1 with TRBJ2-3, with TRBD2 matching 13 bases. Unmatched junction bases numbered 5, after V lost 6 bases and J lost 2 bases. Per the germline V gene, CDR1 is SQVTM and CDR2 is ANQGSEA. The CDR3 runs to 15 residues. The sequenced CDR3 bases are TGCAGCGTAGCGGGACTAGCGGGACTCACAGATACG. Translating gives CSVAGLAGLTDT. The complete CDR3 reads CSVAGLAGLTDTQYF.

Note on this clone: The CDR3 goes on 3 residues after the read ends, and that part is filled in from the germline J gene. The chain has TRBV6-2 or TRBV6-3 and TRBJ2-7, with 11 bases identical to TRBD2. Per germline, CDR1 MNHEY and CDR2 SVGEGT. Losses at the gene ends were 1 base for V and 3 bases for J; bases not matched to a gene: 2. This CDR3 is built from 15 residues. The CDR3 sequence: CASSYLGTSGYEQYF. The DNA read from the CDR3 is TGTGCCAGCAGTTACTTGGGGACTAGCGGCTACGAG.

This CDR3 reads CSVERVTARNEQFF. CDR3 DNA, as far as it was read: TGCAGCGTTGAACGTGTTACGGCTAGGAATGAG. The V call is TRBV29-1, the J call TRBJ2-1; D is unresolved. The read ends 3 residues shy of where the CDR3 ends; the end is completed using the germline J gene. V lost 2 bases, J lost 7 bases, and 15 bases lay in between. Germline lookup yields CDR1 SQVTM and CDR2 ANQGSEA. The CDR3 runs 14 residues.

As regards this clone: The CDR3 extends 3 residues past the end of the read, so its final part is completed from the germline J gene. The chain employs TRBV5-1 and TRBJ1-4; D unclear. The CDR3 length is 15 residues. Trimming left V 2 bases short and J 1 base short, with 9 bases between. The V gene's germline CDR1 is SGHRS and CDR2 YFSETQ. CDR3 in amino acids: CASSLLQGTNEKLFF. The CDR3 bases that were read are TGCGCCAGCAGCTTATTGCAAGGAACTAATGAAAAA. Full variable domain (missing parts from reference TRBV5-1 and TRBJ1-4): KAGVTQTPRYLIKTRGQQVTLSCSPISGHRSVSWYQQTPGQGLQFLFEYFSETQRNKGNFPGRFSGRQFSNSRSEMNVSTLELGDSALYLCASSLLQGTNEKLFFGSGTQLSVL.

With regard to this clone: Read data end 3 residues before the CDR3 end; the end is taken from the germline J gene. The chain couples TRBV9 to TRBJ2-3; 10 positions match TRBD1. This CDR3 is built from 15 residues. V gave up 2 bases and J gave up 3 bases; unmatched junction bases: 3. The germline V gene has CDR1 SGDLS and CDR2 YYNGEE. The sequenced part of the CDR3 DNA is TGTGCCAGCAGCGTCCAGGACAGGGGGACAGATACG. Translation: CASSVQDRGTDT. The CDR3 reads in full as CASSVQDRGTDTQYF. The full variable domain, completed using reference TRBV9 and TRBJ2-3, is DSGVTQTPKHLITATGQRVTLRCSPRSGDLSVYWYQQSLDQGLQFLIQYYNGEERAKGNILERFSAQQFPDLHSELNLSSLELGDSALYFCASSVQDRGTDTQYFGPGTRLTVL.